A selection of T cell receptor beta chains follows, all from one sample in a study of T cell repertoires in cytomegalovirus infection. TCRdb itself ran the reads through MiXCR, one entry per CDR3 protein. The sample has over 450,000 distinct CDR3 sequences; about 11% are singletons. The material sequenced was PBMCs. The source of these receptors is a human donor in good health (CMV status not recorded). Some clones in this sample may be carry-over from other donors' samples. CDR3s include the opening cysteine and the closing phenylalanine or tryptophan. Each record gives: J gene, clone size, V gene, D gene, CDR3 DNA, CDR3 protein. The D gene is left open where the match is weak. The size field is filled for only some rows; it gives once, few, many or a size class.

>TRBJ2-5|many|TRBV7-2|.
TGTGCCAGCAGCTTAGATAGGGGAAGGGGGACCCAGTACTTC
CASSLDRGRGTQYF
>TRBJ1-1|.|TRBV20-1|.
TGCAGTGCTAGAGATCCCCAGGAGAACACTGAAGCTTTCTTT
CSARDPQENTEAFF
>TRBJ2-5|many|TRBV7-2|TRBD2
TGTGCCAGCAGCGTGGGGCTTTTAGCGGGGGGAACCCAAGAGACCCAGTACTTC
CASSVGLLAGGTQETQYF
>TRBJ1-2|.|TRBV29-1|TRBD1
TGCAGCGTTACAGGGGGTCCACTCTATGGCTACACCTTC
CSVTGGPLYGYTF
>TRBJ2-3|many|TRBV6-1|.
TGTGCCACCCGGGATGATGCTAGCACAGATACGCAGTATTTT
CATRDDASTDTQYF
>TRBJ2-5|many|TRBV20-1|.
TGCAGTGCGGACGGGGCTAGGTCCCAAGAGACCCAGTACTTC
CSADGARSQETQYF
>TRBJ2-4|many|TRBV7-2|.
TGTGCCAGCAGCTTAACGGCAGGGAGCGTAGGCAAAAACATTCAGTACTTC
CASSLTAGSVGKNIQYF
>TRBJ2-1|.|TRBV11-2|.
TGTGCCAGCAGCTCCTCCCGGCTTGAGCAGTTCTTC
CASSSSRLEQFF
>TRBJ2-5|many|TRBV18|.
TGTGCCAGCTCACCACGCTCAGTCCAAGAGACCCAGTACTTC
CASSPRSVQETQYF
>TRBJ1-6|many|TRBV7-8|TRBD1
TGTGCCAGCAGCTTAGTCAGGGGGACGAATTCACCCCTCCACTTT
CASSLVRGTNSPLHF
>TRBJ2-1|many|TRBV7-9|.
TGTGCCACCAAGGCGGGAACCGGGTATGAGCAGTTCTTC
CATKAGTGYEQFF
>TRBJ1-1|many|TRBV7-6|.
TGTGCCAGCAGCTTAGCGCTCACAGCGAAAGCTTTCTTT
CASSLALTAKAFF
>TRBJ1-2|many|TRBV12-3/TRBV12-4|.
TGTGCCAGCACTTGGGGGGACGGCGGCTACACCTTC
CASTWGDGGYTF
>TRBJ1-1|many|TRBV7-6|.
TGTGCCAGCAGCTCACAGAAAGTGAACACTGAAGCTTTCTTT
CASSSQKVNTEAFF
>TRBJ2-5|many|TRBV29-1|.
TGCAGCGTTGAAGGCTTGGGATACCAAGAGACCCAGTACTTC
CSVEGLGYQETQYF
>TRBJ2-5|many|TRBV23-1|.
TGCGCCAGCAGTCAATCGTCCGACAGGGAGGAAGAGACCCAGTACTTC
CASSQSSDREEETQYF
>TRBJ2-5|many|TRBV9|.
TGTGCCAGCAGCGTAGCGGCGGGGACCCAAGAGACCCAGTACTTC
CASSVAAGTQETQYF
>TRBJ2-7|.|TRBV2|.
TGTGCCAGCAGTGATGGTAGGACAACCCGCCTAGACGAGCAGTACTTC
CASSDGRTTRLDEQYF
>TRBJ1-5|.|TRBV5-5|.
TGTGCCAGCAACTGGGCGGACAGTAGCAATCAGCCCCAGCATTTT
CASNWADSSNQPQHF
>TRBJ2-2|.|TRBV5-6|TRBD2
TGTGCCAGCAGCTTGGGGAGCGGGAGGAACACCGGGGAGCTGTTTTTT
CASSLGSGRNTGELFF
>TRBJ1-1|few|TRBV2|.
TGTGCCAGCAGTGACCGACATAACACTGAAGCTTTCTTT
CASSDRHNTEAFF
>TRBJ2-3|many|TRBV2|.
TGTGCCAGCATTGGGACTTTCACAGATACGCAGTATTTT
CASIGTFTDTQYF
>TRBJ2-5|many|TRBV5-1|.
TGCGCCAGCAGCTTGGAGCGCGCCGAGACCCAGTACTTC
CASSLERAETQYF
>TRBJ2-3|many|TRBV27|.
TGTGCCAGCAGCACGCGGCAGGCCCGGGCAGATACGCAGTATTTT
CASSTRQARADTQYF
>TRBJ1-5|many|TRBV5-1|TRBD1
TGCGCCAGCAGCCCGGGGACAGCTAATCAGCCCCAGCATTTT
CASSPGTANQPQHF
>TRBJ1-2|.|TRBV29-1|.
TGCAGCGCCAATCAGGAGGGGTATGGCTACACCTTC
CSANQEGYGYTF
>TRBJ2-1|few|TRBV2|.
TGTGCCAGCAGTGAACGGTTTGGGGTCAGAAACTATGAGCAGTTCTTC
CASSERFGVRNYEQFF
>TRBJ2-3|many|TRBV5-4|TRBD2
TGTGCCAGCAGCTTGATGGCGGGAGGGCCTAGCACAGATACGCAGTATTTT
CASSLMAGGPSTDTQYF
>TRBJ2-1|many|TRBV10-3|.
TGTGCCATCAGTGAGTCACAGGACAATGAGCAGTTCTTC
CAISESQDNEQFF
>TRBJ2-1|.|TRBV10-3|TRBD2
TGTGCCATTCTCCAGAGTAGCGGGGGGCGAGGTGAGCAGTTCTTC
CAILQSSGGRGEQFF
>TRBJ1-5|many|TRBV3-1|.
TGTGCCAGCAGCCAAGTCGCCGGACCTAATCAGCCCCAGCATTTT
CASSQVAGPNQPQHF
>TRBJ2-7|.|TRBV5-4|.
TGTGCCAGCAGCTTAATGGGGGCCTACGAGCAGTACTTC
CASSLMGAYEQYF
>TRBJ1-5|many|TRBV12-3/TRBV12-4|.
TGTGCCAGCAGAAGGGGAATTAGCAATCAGCCCCAGCATTTT
CASRRGISNQPQHF
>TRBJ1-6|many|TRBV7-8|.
TGTGCCAGCAGCTTATCAGGGACTACGCGTCGCCTCCACTTT
CASSLSGTTRRLHF
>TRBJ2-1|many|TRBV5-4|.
TGTGCCAGCAGCTTGTACGAGGGGTATTACAATGAGCAGTTCTTC
CASSLYEGYYNEQFF
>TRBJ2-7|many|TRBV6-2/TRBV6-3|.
TGTGCCAGCAGTTACTCGAGCAGGGCGGGGAACTACGAGCAGTACTTC
CASSYSSRAGNYEQYF
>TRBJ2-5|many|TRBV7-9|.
TGTGCCAGCAGCTTAGTTAGCAGCCCGTTCTGGGGGGAGCAAGAGACCCAGTACTTC
CASSLVSSPFWGEQETQYF
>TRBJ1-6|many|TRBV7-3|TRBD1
TGTGCCAGCAGCTTACGCAGCGGTGGACAGGGGGCACATTCACCCCTCCACTTT
CASSLRSGGQGAHSPLHF
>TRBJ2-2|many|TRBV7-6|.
TGTGCCAGCAGCCCAGGGAACACCGGGGAGCTGTTTTTT
CASSPGNTGELFF
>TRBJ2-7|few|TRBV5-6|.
TGTGCCAGCAGCTTGGCCACCTCCTTTTGGCCCTACGAGCAGTACTTC
CASSLATSFWPYEQYF
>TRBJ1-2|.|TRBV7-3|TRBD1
TGTGCCAGCAGCTCAACAGGGGACAATGGCTACACCTTC
CASSSTGDNGYTF
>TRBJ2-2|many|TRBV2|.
TGTGCCAGCGGATCCGGGGAGACAGTGAACACCGGGGAGCTGTTTTTT
CASGSGETVNTGELFF
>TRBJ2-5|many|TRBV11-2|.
TGTGCCAGCAGCGTCCTAGCGTACCAAGAGACCCAGTACTTC
CASSVLAYQETQYF
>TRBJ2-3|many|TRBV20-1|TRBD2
TGCAGTGCTAGAGATTTCCTAGCGGGGAGCACAGATACGCAGTATTTT
CSARDFLAGSTDTQYF
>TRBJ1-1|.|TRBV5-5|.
TGTGCCAGCAGCTGGATGGGTGCTAACCAAGAAGCTTTCTTT
CASSWMGANQEAFF
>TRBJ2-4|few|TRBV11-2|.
TGTGCCAGCAGCCTATCTCGACTCAGTGCCAAAAACATTCAGTACTTC
CASSLSRLSAKNIQYF
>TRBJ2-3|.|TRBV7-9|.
TGTGCCAGCAGCTTAGGGTCAGGGATCACAGATACGCAGTATTTT
CASSLGSGITDTQYF
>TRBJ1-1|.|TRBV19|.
TGTGCCAGTAGTATAGTCCAGGGTAGTGAAGCTTTCTTT
CASSIVQGSEAFF
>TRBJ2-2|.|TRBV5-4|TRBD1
TGTGCCAGCAGTCCGGGACAGGGGGAACCAGGAACCGGGGAGCTGTTTTTT
CASSPGQGEPGTGELFF
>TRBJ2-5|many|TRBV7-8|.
TGTGCCAGCAGCCAACGGCTACAAGAGACCCAGTACTTC
CASSQRLQETQYF